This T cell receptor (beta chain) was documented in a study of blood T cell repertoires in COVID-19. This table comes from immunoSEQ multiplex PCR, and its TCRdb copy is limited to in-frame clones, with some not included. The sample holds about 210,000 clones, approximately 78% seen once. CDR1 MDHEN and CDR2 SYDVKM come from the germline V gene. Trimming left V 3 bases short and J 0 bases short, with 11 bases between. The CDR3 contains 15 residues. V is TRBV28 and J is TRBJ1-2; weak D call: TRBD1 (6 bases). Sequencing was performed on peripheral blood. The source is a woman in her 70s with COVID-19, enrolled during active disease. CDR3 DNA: TGTGCCAGCAGTTTTCAGGACAGCACTAACTATGGCTACACCTTC. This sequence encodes CASSFQDSTNYGYTF.